The following is a TCR beta chain sequence with its context. Its target is unknown. V was clipped by 2 bases and J by 10 bases; unmatched bases: 10. Germline CDR1 reads GTSNPN; CDR2 reads SVGIG (reference sequence). This CDR3 contains 15 residues. This entry comes from a study of cytomegalovirus exposure and HLA in healthy donors. The study, taken as a whole, reports: There were about 160 TCR beta chains listed as cytomegalovirus-associated. Both high specificity and high sensitivity reportedly marked the classifier's diagnosis of cytomegalovirus status.

60 Vbeta and 13 Jbeta primers were used in PCR. Some clones are missing from TCRdb's copy, which holds only in-frame ones; the method was immunoSEQ multiplex PCR. The table includes roughly 180,000 clones, around 75% detected once. The sequence derives from a male donor in good health and CMV-seronegative. The gene calls are TRBV30 and TRBJ1-6, with 8 positions matching TRBD1. Sequencing was done on a sample of PBMCs. As DNA, the CDR3 is TGTGCCTGGAGTTCGACAGGGGTACTAGTATCACCCCTCCACTTT. Translating it yields CAWSSTGVLVSPLHF. The full variable domain, completed using reference TRBV30 and TRBJ1-6, is SQTIHQWPATLVQPVGSPLSLECTVEGTSNPNLYWYRQAAGRGLQLLFYSVGIGQISSEVPQNLSASRPQDRQFILSSKKLLLSDSGFYLCAWSSTGVLVSPLHFGNGTRLTVT.